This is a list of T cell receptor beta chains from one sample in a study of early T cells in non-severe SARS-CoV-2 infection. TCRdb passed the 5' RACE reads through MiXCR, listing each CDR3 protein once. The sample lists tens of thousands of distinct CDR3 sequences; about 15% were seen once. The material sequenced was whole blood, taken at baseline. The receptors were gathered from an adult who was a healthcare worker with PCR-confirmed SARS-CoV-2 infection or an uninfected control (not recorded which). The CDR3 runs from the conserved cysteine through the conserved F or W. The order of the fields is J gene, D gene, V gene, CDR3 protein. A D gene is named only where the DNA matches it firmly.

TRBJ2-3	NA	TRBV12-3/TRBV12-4	CASSTTDRPQTDTQYF
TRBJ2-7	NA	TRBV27	CASSLTGSLYEQYF
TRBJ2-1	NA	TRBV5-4	CAAKTRAINEQFF
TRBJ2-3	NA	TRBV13	CASSSLRDTQYF
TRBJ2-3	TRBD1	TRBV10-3	CAISGQGDDTQYF
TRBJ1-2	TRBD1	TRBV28	CASVTLGGGGYTF
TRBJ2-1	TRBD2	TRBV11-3	CASSFPGTREQFF
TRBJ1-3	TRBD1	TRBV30	CAWDDRGLGNTIYF
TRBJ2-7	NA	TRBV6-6	CASSYPGTTVQYF
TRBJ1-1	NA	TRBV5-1	CASSGSTPNTEAFF
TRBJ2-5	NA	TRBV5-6	CASSFTGSETQYF
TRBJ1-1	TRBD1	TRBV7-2	CASSPFQGAGNTEAFF
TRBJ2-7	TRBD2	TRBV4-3	CASSQVRTSGTLYEQYF
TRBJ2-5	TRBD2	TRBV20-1	CSAPPTSGQETQYF
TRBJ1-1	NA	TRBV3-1	CASSQGPLIEAFF
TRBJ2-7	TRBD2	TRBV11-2	CASSLGDWASGRYEQYF
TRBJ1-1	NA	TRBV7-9	CASSLGFSDAFF
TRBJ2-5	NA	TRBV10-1	CASSESGKQETQYF
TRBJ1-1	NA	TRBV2	CASSTGPLWTEAFF
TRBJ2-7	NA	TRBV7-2	CASSLVAGGEQYF
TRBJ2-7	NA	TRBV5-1	CASSLGDFPHEQYF
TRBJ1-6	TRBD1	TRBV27	CASSIRGQGLSSYNSPLHF
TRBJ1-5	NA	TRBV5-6	CASSPEGRRQPQHF
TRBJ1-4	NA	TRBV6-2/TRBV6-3	CASGHLGRHEKLFF
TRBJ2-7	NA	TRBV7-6	CASSLTPHEQYF
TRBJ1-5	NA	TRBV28	CASSNNQPQHF
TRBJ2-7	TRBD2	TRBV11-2	CASSFGREGYEQYF
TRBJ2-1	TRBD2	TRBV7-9	CASSFHVASSGRRNEQFF
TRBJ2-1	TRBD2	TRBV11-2	CASSLDPPTLAGPYNEQFF
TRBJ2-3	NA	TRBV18	CASSPRQSTDTQYF
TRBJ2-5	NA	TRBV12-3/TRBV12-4	CASSFLGTQYF
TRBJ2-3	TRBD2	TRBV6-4	CASSDLAGGDTQYF
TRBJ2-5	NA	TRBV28	CASSLLSQETQYF
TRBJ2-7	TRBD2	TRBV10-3	CAITDPRGSGSLEQYF
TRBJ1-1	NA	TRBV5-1	CASSLRGGGTEAFF
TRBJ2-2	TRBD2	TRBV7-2	CASSLLPSGNTGTGELFF
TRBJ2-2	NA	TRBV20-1	CSARGWGDTGELFF
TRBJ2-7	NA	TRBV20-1	CSSAPTYEQYF
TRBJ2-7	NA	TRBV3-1	CASSQSGEGEQYF
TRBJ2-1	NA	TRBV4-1	CASSQVSYNEQFF
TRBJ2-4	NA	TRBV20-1	CSASRDWAKNIQYF
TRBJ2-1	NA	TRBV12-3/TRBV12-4	CASSPRARQFF
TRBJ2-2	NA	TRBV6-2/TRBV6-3	CASKRTTSTGELFF
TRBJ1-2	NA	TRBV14	CASSQVWTDGYTF
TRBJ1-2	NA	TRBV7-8	CASTIGGVGYGYTF
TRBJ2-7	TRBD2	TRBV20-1	CSARDIPGGSYEQYF
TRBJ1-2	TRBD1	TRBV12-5	CASGSGTGDGYTF